The 26 T cell receptor beta chains below all came from one sample that was sequenced in a study of glioma-infiltrating T cells after dendritic cell vaccination. The assay was immunoSEQ multiplex PCR, and TCRdb's table has in-frame clones only and misses some. The profile shows 90,000 to 95,000 clones, around four fifths of them singletons. Time point defined: after dendritic cell vaccination, including at tumor progression/relapse. The material was blood, obtained after dendritic cell vaccination. The receptors originated from a human donor with glioblastoma.

This chain joins TRBV25-1 and TRBJ2-3; D uncertain. The CDR3 spans 14 residues. The germline V gene has CDR1 MGHDK and CDR2 SYGVNS. Trimming took off 3 bases at V and 0 bases at J, with 7 bases between the two ends. CDR3 DNA: TGTGCCAGCAGTGAGCCGGGTAGCACAGATACGCAGTATTTT. It codes for CASSEPGSTDTQYF.

This clone was counted once. The chain couples TRBV2 to TRBJ2-2; tentative D call: TRBD2 (6 bases). The CDR3 length is 13 residues. Trimming pared 7 bases from V and 1 base from J, leaving 7 bases between. Germline CDR1 SNHLY, CDR2 FYNNEI. The CDR3 DNA is TGTGCCAGCACCGGGGGGAACACCGGGGAGCTGTTTTTT. As protein: CASTGGNTGELFF.

CDR3 nucleotides: TGTGCCAGCAGCGCGGCGACAGGGGGCTACGGCTACACCTTC. Translating it yields CASSAATGGYGYTF. The chain joins TRBV9 to TRBJ1-2; 10 bases agree with TRBD1. Looked up from germline, CDR1 is SGDLS and CDR2 is YYNGEE. The V and J ends lost 3 bases and 8 bases, in that order; junction bases with no gene match: 7. CDR3 length: 14 amino acids. Together with reference TRBV9 and TRBJ1-2, the CDR3 gives the full variable domain: DSGVTQTPKHLITATGQRVTLRCSPRSGDLSVYWYQQSLDQGLQFLIQYYNGEERAKGNILERFSAQQFPDLHSELNLSSLELGDSALYFCASSAATGGYGYTFGSGTRLTVV.

V gene TRBV7-9 combines with J gene TRBJ2-3; 12 bases are a match to TRBD2. CDR1 is SEHNR, CDR2 FQNEAQ, per germline (reference sequence). Trimming took 6 bases from V and 6 from J; bases not matched to a gene: 7. This CDR3 is built from 15 residues. In DNA, the CDR3 is TGTGCCAGCAGTTCTGGACTAGCGGGGACGGATACGCAGTATTTT. It is translated as CASSSGLAGTDTQYF.

The chain couples TRBV7-6 to TRBJ2-3; 8 positions agree with TRBD2. Losses at the gene ends were 0 bases for V and 1 base for J; bases not matched to a gene: 0. The length of the CDR3 is 15 residues. Germline V lookup: CDR1 SGHVS, CDR2 FNYEAQ. The CDR3 sequence is CASSLASGGTDTQYF. The CDR3 DNA reads TGTGCCAGCAGCTTAGCTAGCGGGGGCACAGATACGCAGTATTTT.

This chain uses TRBV6-1 with TRBJ2-4; 8 nucleotides align to TRBD1. Looked up from germline, CDR1 is MNHNS and CDR2 is SASEGT. The J segment lost 7 bases and the V segment lost 3 bases, leaving 8 bases of the junction unmatched. The CDR3 extends over 15 amino acids. The CDR3 is CASSEAAGGRNIQYF. The CDR3, as DNA: TGTGCCAGCAGTGAGGCCGCAGGGGGCAGGAACATTCAGTACTTC.

The genes are TRBV5-1 and TRBJ1-1; 7 nucleotides match TRBD1. V dropped 0 bases and J dropped 1; count of bases not matched to a gene: 6. The length of the CDR3 is 16 residues. Germline values: CDR1 SGHRS, CDR2 YFSETQ. CDR3 sequence (DNA): TGCGCCAGCAGCTTGGACGGACAGGCGTCGAACACTGAAGCTTTCTTT. It encodes CASSLDGQASNTEAFF.

For this clone: One end of the junction fails to match germline, which may point to a read error. Other DNA sequences in the same sample also yield this CDR3. This chain uses TRBV30 with TRBJ2-1, with a possible D match to TRBD1 (5 bases). The CDR3 consists of 18 residues. The V gene's germline CDR1 is GTSNPN and CDR2 SVGIG (reference sequence). The CDR3 DNA reads TGTGCTTGGAGTGTACTCCCTCCCTCAGGCAGGGCCAACAATGAGCAGTTCTTC. Translated, it gives CAWSVLPPSGRANNEQFF.

This clone was counted only a few times. The chain is built from TRBV7-2 and TRBJ2-7; a possible D gene is TRBD2 (7 bases). This CDR3 has 14 amino acids. Trimming pared 3 bases from V and 5 bases from J, leaving 14 bases between. From germline, CDR1 is SGHTA and CDR2 FQGNSA. DNA of the CDR3: TGTGCCAGCAGCTTGGCGGGGGCTCTAAACGAGCAGTACTTC. It yields the protein CASSLAGALNEQYF.

The CDR3 region is CASSQAEVQGPYGYTF. In nucleotides, the CDR3 is TGTGCCAGCAGCCAAGCAGAGGTACAGGGACCCTATGGCTACACCTTC. This chain links TRBV4-2 with TRBJ1-2; the D gene is possibly TRBD1 (6 bases). V was cut by 1 base and J by 4 bases, with 16 bases left in between. Germline V CDR1 and CDR2: LGHNA, YNFKEQ. This CDR3 contains 16 residues.

This clone was seen only once. The chain employs TRBV29-1 and TRBJ1-1; D may be TRBD1 (6 bases). Germline V gives CDR1 SQVTM, CDR2 ANQGSEA. This CDR3 spans 11 amino acids. The ends were cut back, 2 bases at V and 11 bases at J, with 12 bases in the middle. The chain's CDR3 is CSVESGARAFF. As DNA, the CDR3 is TGCAGCGTTGAATCAGGGGCTCGGGCTTTCTTT.

The chain is built from TRBV30 and TRBJ2-1; TRBD2 might be the D (5 bases). Per germline, CDR1 GTSNPN and CDR2 SVGIG (reference sequence). V gave up 2 bases and J gave up 9 bases, with 11 bases separating them. This CDR3 is 12 amino acids long. The CDR3 nucleotides read TGTGCCTGGAGTTTCACCGCGGGTGAGCAGTTCTTC. This sequence encodes CAWSFTAGEQFF.

The rearrangement uses TRBV28 and TRBJ2-5; tentatively, D is TRBD1 (6 bases). Trimming pared 4 bases from V and 4 bases from J, leaving 10 bases between. Germline loops: CDR1 MDHEN, CDR2 SYDVKM. This CDR3 is built from 13 residues. The CDR3: CASSSGERETQYF. The DNA of the CDR3 is TGTGCCAGCAGTTCAGGGGAGAGAGAGACCCAGTACTTC.

The chain couples TRBV27 to TRBJ1-2; D perhaps matches TRBD1 (6 bases). This CDR3 is 13 amino acids long. Between the trimmed V and J ends, which lost 8 bases and 6 bases, there was a span of 16 bases. CDR1 MNHEY and CDR2 SMNVEV come from the germline V gene (reference sequence). The CDR3 DNA reads as TGTGCCAGCTCAAGGGGGGGGGCAGATGGCTACACCTTC. This translates into CASSRGGADGYTF.

This rearrangement joins TRBV7-2 to TRBJ2-7; D is unclear. CDR3 size: 12 residues. Trimming took 5 bases from V and 2 from J, leaving 7 bases between them. The V gene's germline CDR1 is SGHTA and CDR2 FQGNSA. The DNA for the CDR3 is TGTGCCAGCAGCCACTCCCCCTACGAGCAGTACTTC. Translation gives CASSHSPYEQYF.

The genes are TRBV5-1 and TRBJ2-1; TRBD2 matches 9 bases. Germline loops: CDR1 SGHRS, CDR2 YFSETQ. The CDR3 runs 16 residues. J lost 0 bases, V lost 4 bases, and 5 bases had no gene match. CDR3 residues: CASSVLAGASYNEQFF. The CDR3 nucleotides are TGCGCCAGCAGCGTATTAGCGGGGGCCTCCTACAATGAGCAGTTCTTC. Combining the CDR3 with reference TRBV5-1 and TRBJ2-1 gives the whole variable domain KAGVTQTPRYLIKTRGQQVTLSCSPISGHRSVSWYQQTPGQGLQFLFEYFSETQRNKGNFPGRFSGRQFSNSRSEMNVSTLELGDSALYLCASSVLAGASYNEQFFGPGTRLTVL.

The V call is TRBV6-5, the J call TRBJ1-1; 8 bases map to TRBD1. With 6 bases clipped from V and 10 bases from J, the junction kept 10 bases outside the gene matches. The CDR3 consists of 13 residues. Germline-derived CDR1 and CDR2 are MNHEY and SVGAGI. The CDR3 sequence: CASSPRRQGRAFF. Here the CDR3 DNA reads TGTGCCAGCAGCCCAAGGAGACAGGGGCGAGCTTTCTTT.

The chain has TRBV9 and TRBJ1-1; 9 bases match TRBD1. The V and J ends lost 6 bases and 3 bases, in that order; junction bases with no gene match: 6. This CDR3 comprises 14 residues. Germline V gives CDR1 SGDLS, CDR2 YYNGEE. The CDR3 nucleotides are TGTGCCAGCAACCCGACAGGGGGGGACACTGAAGCTTTCTTT. Residues: CASNPTGGDTEAFF. Combining the CDR3 with reference TRBV9 and TRBJ1-1 gives the whole variable domain DSGVTQTPKHLITATGQRVTLRCSPRSGDLSVYWYQQSLDQGLQFLIQYYNGEERAKGNILERFSAQQFPDLHSELNLSSLELGDSALYFCASNPTGGDTEAFFGQGTRLTVV.

This chain connects TRBV4-2 to TRBJ2-5, with D perhaps TRBD1 (7 bases). The length of the CDR3 is 16 residues. Germline CDR1 reads LGHNA; CDR2 reads YNFKEQ. The ends were cut back, 4 bases at V and 2 bases at J, with 17 bases in the middle. CDR3 loop: CASSRGGTASQETQYF. Here the CDR3 DNA reads TGTGCCAGCAGCCGGGGCGGGACAGCTTCACAAGAGACCCAGTACTTC.

The rearrangement joins TRBV5-6 to TRBJ2-1; 8 nucleotides align to TRBD2. The CDR3 spans 17 residues. The ends lost 0 bases at V and 3 bases at J; junction bases unmatched: 8. The V gene's germline CDR1 is SGHDT and CDR2 YYEEEE. CDR3 DNA: TGTGCCAGCAGCTTGGCCGGTAGCGGGGTCCGCTACAATGAGCAGTTCTTC. Translation gives CASSLAGSGVRYNEQFF. The full variable domain, its missing parts supplied by reference TRBV5-6 and TRBJ2-1, is DAGVTQSPTHLIKTRGQQVTLRCSPKSGHDTVSWYQQALGQGPQFIFQYYEEEERQRGNFPDRFSGHQFPNYSSELNVNALLLGDSALYLCASSLAGSGVRYNEQFFGPGTRLTVL.

The chain recombines TRBV11-2 with TRBJ2-7, with D possibly matching TRBD1 (6 bases). The CDR3 runs to 16 residues. V was pared by 2 bases and J by 3 bases, with 17 bases between. The germline gives CDR1 SGHAT, CDR2 FQNNGV. The CDR3 DNA reads TGTGCCAGCAGCTTATCTGGCAGGGGCCGGGACTACGAGCAGTACGTC. It codes for CASSLSGRGRDYEQYV.

The J gene is TRBJ2-7, the V gene TRBV6-5; no clear D. The CDR3 extends over 14 amino acids. Germline V lookup: CDR1 MNHEY, CDR2 SVGAGI. V lost 2 bases to trimming and J lost 1 base, with 9 bases between them. The CDR3 DNA reads TGTGCCAGCAGTTACAGCTTTCAATCCTACGAGCAGTACTTC. Its protein product is CASSYSFQSYEQYF.

The J gene is TRBJ2-2, the V gene TRBV19, with D possibly TRBD1 on 5 matching bases. The V gene lost 5 bases and the J gene lost 5 bases, with 12 bases spanning the gap. The CDR3 length is 14 residues. Germline V gene lookup returns CDR1 LNHDA and CDR2 SQIVND (reference sequence). Here the CDR3 DNA reads TGTGCCAGTAGTCAGGCAGGGAATACCGGGGAGCTGTTTTTT. As protein: CASSQAGNTGELFF.

The chain has TRBV9 and TRBJ2-1; D is possibly TRBD1 (6 bases). The CDR3 has 14 amino acids. Deletions cut 4 bases from V and 10 bases from J, with 18 bases between. Germline V gene sequence: CDR1 SGDLS, CDR2 YYNGEE. In DNA form, the CDR3 reads TGTGCCAGCAGCAGGGACCAGGGACAAGCCGAGCAGTTCTTC. As protein: CASSRDQGQAEQFF.

The rearrangement uses TRBV2 and TRBJ1-1, with D unresolved. Germline V gene sequence: CDR1 SNHLY, CDR2 FYNNEI. This CDR3 comprises 14 residues. Deletions cut 2 bases from V and 4 bases from J, with 11 bases between. This CDR3 is CASSEQEGITEAFF. For the CDR3, the DNA is TGTGCCAGCAGTGAACAGGAGGGTATCACTGAAGCTTTCTTT.

This clone came up a few times. The CDR3 DNA is TGTGCCAGCAGCTTATGGTCGGGACTAGGCCAAGAGACCCAGTACTTC. This codes for CASSLWSGLGQETQYF. The genes are TRBV7-9 and TRBJ2-5; TRBD2 aligns across 8 bases. This CDR3 contains 16 residues. The V gene end was trimmed by 2 bases and the J gene end by 1 base; junction bases not matched to a gene: 6. Germline CDR1 and CDR2: SEHNR and FQNEAQ (reference sequence).